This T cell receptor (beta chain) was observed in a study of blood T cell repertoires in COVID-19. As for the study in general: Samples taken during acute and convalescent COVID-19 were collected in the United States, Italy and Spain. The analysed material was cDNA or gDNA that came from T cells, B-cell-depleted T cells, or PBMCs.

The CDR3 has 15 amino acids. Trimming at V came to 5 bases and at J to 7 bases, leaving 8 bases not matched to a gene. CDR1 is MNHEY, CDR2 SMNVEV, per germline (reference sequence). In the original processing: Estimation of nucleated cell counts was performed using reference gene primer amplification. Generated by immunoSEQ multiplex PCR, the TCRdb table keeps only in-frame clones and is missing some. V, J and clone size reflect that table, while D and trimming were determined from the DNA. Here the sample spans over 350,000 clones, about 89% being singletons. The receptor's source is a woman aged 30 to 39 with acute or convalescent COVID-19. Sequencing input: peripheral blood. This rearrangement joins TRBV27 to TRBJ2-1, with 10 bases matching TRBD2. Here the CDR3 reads CASSPNSGGANEQFF. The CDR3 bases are TGTGCCAGCAGTCCAAACAGCGGGGGGGCGAATGAGCAGTTCTTC.